This T cell receptor beta chain stems from a study of lymphopenia after photon versus proton radiotherapy. Study-level findings and limits: Photon-treated patients lost naive T cells and TCR diversity; proton-treated stayed stable.

The CDR3 runs to 12 residues. V lost 4 bases to trimming and J lost 6 bases, with 8 bases between them. The germline CDR1 and CDR2 sequences are SGHDT and YYEEEE. Profiling relied on immunoSEQ multiplex PCR, and the TCRdb table lists in-frame clones only, not all of them. The sample carries approximately 45,000 clones, approximately 83% recorded once. This clone was seen a single time. Its antigen is currently unknown. The origin of this receptor is a middle-aged man with gastric cancer. The chain uses TRBV5-6 and TRBJ1-3, with a possible D match to TRBD1 (6 bases). This specimen was peripheral blood, taken from a patient treated with photon-based radiotherapy. The CDR3 reads CASSRQENTIYF. The DNA for the CDR3 is TGTGCCAGCAGCCGACAGGAAAACACCATATATTTT.